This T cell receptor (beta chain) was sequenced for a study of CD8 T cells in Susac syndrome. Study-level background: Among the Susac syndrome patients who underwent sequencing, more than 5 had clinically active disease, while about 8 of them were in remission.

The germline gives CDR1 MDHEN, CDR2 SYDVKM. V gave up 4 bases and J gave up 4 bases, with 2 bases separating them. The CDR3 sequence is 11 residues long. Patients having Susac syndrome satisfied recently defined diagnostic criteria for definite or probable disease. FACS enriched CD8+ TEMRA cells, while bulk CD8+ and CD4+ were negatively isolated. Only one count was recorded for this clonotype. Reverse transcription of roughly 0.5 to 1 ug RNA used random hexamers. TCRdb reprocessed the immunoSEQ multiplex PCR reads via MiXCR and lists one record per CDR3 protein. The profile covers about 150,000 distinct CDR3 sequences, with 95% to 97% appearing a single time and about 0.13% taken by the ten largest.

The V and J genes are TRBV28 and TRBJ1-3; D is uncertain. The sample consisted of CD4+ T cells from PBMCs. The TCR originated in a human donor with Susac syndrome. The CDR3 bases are TGTGCCAGCAGTTGGGGAAACACCATATATTTT. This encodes CASSWGNTIYF.